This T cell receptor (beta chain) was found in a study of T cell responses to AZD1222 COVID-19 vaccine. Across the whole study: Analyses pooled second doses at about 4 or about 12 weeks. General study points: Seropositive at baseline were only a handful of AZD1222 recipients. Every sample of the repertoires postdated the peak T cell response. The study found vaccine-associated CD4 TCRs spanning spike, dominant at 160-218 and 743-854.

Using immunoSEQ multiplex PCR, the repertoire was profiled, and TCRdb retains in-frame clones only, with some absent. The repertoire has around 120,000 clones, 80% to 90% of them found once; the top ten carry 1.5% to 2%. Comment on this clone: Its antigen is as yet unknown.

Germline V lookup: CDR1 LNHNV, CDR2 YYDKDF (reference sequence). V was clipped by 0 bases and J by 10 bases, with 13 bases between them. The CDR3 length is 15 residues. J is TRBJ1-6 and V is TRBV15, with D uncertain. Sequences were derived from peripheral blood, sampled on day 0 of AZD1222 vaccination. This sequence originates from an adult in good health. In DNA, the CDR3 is TGTGCCACCAGCAGAGATAGTCAAGGAGACTCACCCCTCCACTTT. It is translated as CATSRDSQGDSPLHF.